This T cell receptor (beta chain) was observed in a study of shared clonotypes between healthy human individuals. Study background: Plates per donor: three CD4 naive, three CD4 memory, two CD8 naive, one CD8 memory. Study observations and caveats: Among non-shared clonotypes, generation probabilities were lower than among those shared by all four donors.

The assay ran at deep level. For each subset, genomic DNA was distributed in equal portions over several immunoSEQ plates. The data were produced by immunoSEQ multiplex PCR, yet TCRdb's version contains in-frame clones alone and is incomplete. The data contain about 2.2 million clones, roughly 95% of them singletons. CD8 cells classed as naive were CD45RO-negative and positively selected for CCR7, excluding terminally differentiated effector memory CD45RA+ cells. CDR3 length equals 16 residues. CDR1 and CDR2 (germline): SGDLS, YYNGEE. After removal of 3 bases from V and 0 bases from J, the junction contained 8 bases not matched to a gene. In the case of this clone: What it recognizes is unknown.

Sequencing was carried out using naive CD8+ T cells from PBMCs. The chain combines TRBV9 with TRBJ2-7; 8 nucleotides match TRBD2. The sequence was collected from a man aged 18 to 29 in good health. Some clones in this sample may be carry-over from other donors' samples. This CDR3 is CASSAGGTRDSYEQYF. CDR3 sequence (DNA): TGTGCCAGCAGCGCCGGAGGGACTAGGGACTCCTACGAGCAGTACTTC. Looking up the rest from reference TRBV9 and TRBJ2-7 gives the full variable domain: DSGVTQTPKHLITATGQRVTLRCSPRSGDLSVYWYQQSLDQGLQFLIQYYNGEERAKGNILERFSAQQFPDLHSELNLSSLELGDSALYFCASSAGGTRDSYEQYFGPGTRLTVT.